A single sample is the source of the 14 T cell receptor beta chains below, sequenced in a study of blood T cell repertoires in COVID-19. Generated by immunoSEQ multiplex PCR, the TCRdb table keeps only in-frame clones and is missing some. The sample has some 390,000 clones, around 91% seen once. The sequenced sample consisted of peripheral blood. The receptor set was obtained from a woman aged 40 to 55 with COVID-19, enrolled during active disease.

V gene TRBV4-1 combines with J gene TRBJ1-4; D is unresolved. V was clipped by 3 bases and J by 3 bases, with 14 bases between them. Germline-derived CDR1 and CDR2 are MGHRA and YSYEKL. This CDR3 contains 16 residues. The CDR3 coding sequence is TGCGCCAGCAGCCACCCTTCGTTGCAGGCTAATGAAAAACTGTTTTTT. It yields the protein CASSHPSLQANEKLFF.

The gene calls are TRBV30 and TRBJ1-3, with TRBD1 identical over 7 bases. This CDR3 has 14 residues. Germline V lookup: CDR1 GTSNPN, CDR2 SVGIG (reference sequence). J was trimmed by 1 base and V by 5 bases; bases with no gene match: 5. The CDR3 reads CAWALTGSGNTIYF. The CDR3 DNA is TGTGCCTGGGCCTTGACAGGGTCTGGAAACACCATATATTTT.

This chain connects TRBV7-2 to TRBJ2-1, with unresolved D. The germline V gene encodes CDR1 SGHTA and CDR2 FQGNSA. CDR3 length: 15 amino acids. V lost 3 bases and J lost 9, with 18 bases in between. The CDR3, as DNA: TGTGCCAGCAGCTTGACCACTACCCAGTTTATTGAGCAGTTCTTC. Translating it yields CASSLTTTQFIEQFF.

The genes are TRBV9 and TRBJ2-1, with D tentatively TRBD2 (5 bases). The CDR3 is 13 amino acids. Germline V gene data show CDR1 as SGDLS and CDR2 as YYNGEE. V was cut by 2 bases and J by 8 bases, with 11 bases left in between. This chain's CDR3 is CASSVVASDEQFF. The CDR3 DNA reads TGTGCCAGCAGCGTGGTAGCGTCGGATGAGCAGTTCTTC.

The CDR3 DNA follows: TGTGCCAGCAGCTTATCGCCGGGACAGGGGTCCCACGAGCAGTACTTC. It codes for CASSLSPGQGSHEQYF. The chain joins TRBV7-2 to TRBJ2-7, with 10 bases that match TRBD1. The ends lost 2 bases at V and 5 bases at J; junction bases unmatched: 9. CDR3 length equals 16 residues. Germline loops: CDR1 SGHTA, CDR2 FQGNSA. The full variable domain, its missing parts supplied by reference TRBV7-2 and TRBJ2-7, is GAGVSQSPSNKVTEKGKDVELRCDPISGHTALYWYRQSLGQGLEFLIYFQGNSAPDKSGLPSDRFSAERTGGSVSTLTIQRTQQEDSAVYLCASSLSPGQGSHEQYFGPGTRLTVT.

The V call is TRBV6-1, the J call TRBJ2-2, with D tentatively TRBD1 (6 bases). Germline V lookup: CDR1 MNHNS, CDR2 SASEGT. The CDR3 is made up of 15 amino acids. V was clipped by 2 bases and J by 3 bases, with 10 bases between them. CDR3 coding DNA: TGTGCCAGCAGTGAACAGGGGCCATACACCGGGGAGCTGTTTTTT. Protein: CASSEQGPYTGELFF.

V gene TRBV25-1 combines with J gene TRBJ1-3; D unclear. The CDR3 spans 17 residues. Per germline, CDR1 MGHDK and CDR2 SYGVNS. V lost 0 bases, J lost 3 bases, and 15 bases lay in between. CDR3 residues: CASSEYKQQLIGNTIYF. In nucleotides, the CDR3 is TGTGCCAGCAGTGAATATAAACAGCAGCTTATTGGAAACACCATATATTTT.

The table lists this clone with a few counts. This chain joins TRBV28 and TRBJ2-2, with 8 positions matching TRBD2. V gave up 5 bases and J gave up 6 bases; unmatched junction bases: 8. This CDR3 has 15 amino acids. CDR1 is MDHEN and CDR2 is SYDVKM in the germline V gene. CDR3 in DNA: TGTGCCAGCAGTGGGAGGCGGGGGGCAGCCGGGGAGCTGTTTTTT. Translated: CASSGRRGAAGELFF.

V usage is TRBV5-1 and J usage is TRBJ2-1, with 14 bases matching TRBD2. After removal of 8 bases from V and 9 bases from J, the junction contained 10 bases not matched to a gene. The CDR3 is 15 amino acids. Germline V CDR1 and CDR2: SGHRS, YFSETQ. CDR3 amino acids: CASRTGTSGSREQFF. The CDR3 DNA reads TGCGCCAGTAGAACCGGGACTAGCGGGAGCCGTGAGCAGTTCTTC.

V usage is TRBV11-2 and J usage is TRBJ2-7; 11 nucleotides align to TRBD1. Germline V gives CDR1 SGHAT, CDR2 FQNNGV. The CDR3 is 16 amino acids. Trimming at V came to 5 bases and at J to 0 bases, leaving 6 bases not matched to a gene. The CDR3 loop reads CASSPDRGPHSYEQYF. Here the CDR3 DNA reads TGTGCCAGCAGCCCGGACAGGGGGCCCCACTCCTACGAGCAGTACTTC.

The chain has TRBV5-1 and TRBJ1-1, with 7 bases identical to TRBD1. The V segment lost 4 bases and the J segment 7 bases; nucleotides outside the gene matches: 7. The CDR3 is made up of 13 amino acids. Germline V gene data show CDR1 as SGHRS and CDR2 as YFSETQ. The CDR3 sequence: CASSDQTGSEAFF. CDR3 nucleotide sequence: TGCGCCAGCAGCGATCAGACAGGGAGTGAAGCTTTCTTT.

The table lists this clone with a few counts. The V call is TRBV15, the J call TRBJ2-2; a weak D match, TRBD2 (7 bases). V was pared by 0 bases and J by 5 bases, with 13 bases between. Germline loops: CDR1 LNHNV, CDR2 YYDKDF (reference sequence). This CDR3 has 16 amino acids. CDR3 nucleotide sequence: TGTGCCACCAGCAGAGAAGGGGGGGACACAACCGGGGAGCTGTTTTTT. Its protein product is CATSREGGDTTGELFF.

The chain employs TRBV5-1 and TRBJ2-3, with 8 bases that match TRBD2. Germline V CDR1 and CDR2: SGHRS, YFSETQ. The CDR3 extends over 14 amino acids. Trimming removed 0 bases from V and 6 bases from J; junction bases left unmatched: 3. CDR3 amino acids: CASSLGTSQDTQYF. CDR3 DNA sequence: TGCGCCAGCAGCTTGGGGACTAGCCAGGATACGCAGTATTTT.

This chain joins TRBV3-1 (or the pseudogene TRBV3-2) and TRBJ2-4; 8 nucleotides line up with TRBD2. The V segment lost 1 base and the J segment 3 bases; nucleotides outside the gene matches: 5. This CDR3 has 16 residues. The germline V gene has CDR1 LGHDT and CDR2 YNNKEL (reference sequence). The CDR3 nucleotides are TGTGCCAGCAGCCAAGTCGGGGGGGCCGACAAAAACATTCAGTACTTC. Protein: CASSQVGGADKNIQYF.